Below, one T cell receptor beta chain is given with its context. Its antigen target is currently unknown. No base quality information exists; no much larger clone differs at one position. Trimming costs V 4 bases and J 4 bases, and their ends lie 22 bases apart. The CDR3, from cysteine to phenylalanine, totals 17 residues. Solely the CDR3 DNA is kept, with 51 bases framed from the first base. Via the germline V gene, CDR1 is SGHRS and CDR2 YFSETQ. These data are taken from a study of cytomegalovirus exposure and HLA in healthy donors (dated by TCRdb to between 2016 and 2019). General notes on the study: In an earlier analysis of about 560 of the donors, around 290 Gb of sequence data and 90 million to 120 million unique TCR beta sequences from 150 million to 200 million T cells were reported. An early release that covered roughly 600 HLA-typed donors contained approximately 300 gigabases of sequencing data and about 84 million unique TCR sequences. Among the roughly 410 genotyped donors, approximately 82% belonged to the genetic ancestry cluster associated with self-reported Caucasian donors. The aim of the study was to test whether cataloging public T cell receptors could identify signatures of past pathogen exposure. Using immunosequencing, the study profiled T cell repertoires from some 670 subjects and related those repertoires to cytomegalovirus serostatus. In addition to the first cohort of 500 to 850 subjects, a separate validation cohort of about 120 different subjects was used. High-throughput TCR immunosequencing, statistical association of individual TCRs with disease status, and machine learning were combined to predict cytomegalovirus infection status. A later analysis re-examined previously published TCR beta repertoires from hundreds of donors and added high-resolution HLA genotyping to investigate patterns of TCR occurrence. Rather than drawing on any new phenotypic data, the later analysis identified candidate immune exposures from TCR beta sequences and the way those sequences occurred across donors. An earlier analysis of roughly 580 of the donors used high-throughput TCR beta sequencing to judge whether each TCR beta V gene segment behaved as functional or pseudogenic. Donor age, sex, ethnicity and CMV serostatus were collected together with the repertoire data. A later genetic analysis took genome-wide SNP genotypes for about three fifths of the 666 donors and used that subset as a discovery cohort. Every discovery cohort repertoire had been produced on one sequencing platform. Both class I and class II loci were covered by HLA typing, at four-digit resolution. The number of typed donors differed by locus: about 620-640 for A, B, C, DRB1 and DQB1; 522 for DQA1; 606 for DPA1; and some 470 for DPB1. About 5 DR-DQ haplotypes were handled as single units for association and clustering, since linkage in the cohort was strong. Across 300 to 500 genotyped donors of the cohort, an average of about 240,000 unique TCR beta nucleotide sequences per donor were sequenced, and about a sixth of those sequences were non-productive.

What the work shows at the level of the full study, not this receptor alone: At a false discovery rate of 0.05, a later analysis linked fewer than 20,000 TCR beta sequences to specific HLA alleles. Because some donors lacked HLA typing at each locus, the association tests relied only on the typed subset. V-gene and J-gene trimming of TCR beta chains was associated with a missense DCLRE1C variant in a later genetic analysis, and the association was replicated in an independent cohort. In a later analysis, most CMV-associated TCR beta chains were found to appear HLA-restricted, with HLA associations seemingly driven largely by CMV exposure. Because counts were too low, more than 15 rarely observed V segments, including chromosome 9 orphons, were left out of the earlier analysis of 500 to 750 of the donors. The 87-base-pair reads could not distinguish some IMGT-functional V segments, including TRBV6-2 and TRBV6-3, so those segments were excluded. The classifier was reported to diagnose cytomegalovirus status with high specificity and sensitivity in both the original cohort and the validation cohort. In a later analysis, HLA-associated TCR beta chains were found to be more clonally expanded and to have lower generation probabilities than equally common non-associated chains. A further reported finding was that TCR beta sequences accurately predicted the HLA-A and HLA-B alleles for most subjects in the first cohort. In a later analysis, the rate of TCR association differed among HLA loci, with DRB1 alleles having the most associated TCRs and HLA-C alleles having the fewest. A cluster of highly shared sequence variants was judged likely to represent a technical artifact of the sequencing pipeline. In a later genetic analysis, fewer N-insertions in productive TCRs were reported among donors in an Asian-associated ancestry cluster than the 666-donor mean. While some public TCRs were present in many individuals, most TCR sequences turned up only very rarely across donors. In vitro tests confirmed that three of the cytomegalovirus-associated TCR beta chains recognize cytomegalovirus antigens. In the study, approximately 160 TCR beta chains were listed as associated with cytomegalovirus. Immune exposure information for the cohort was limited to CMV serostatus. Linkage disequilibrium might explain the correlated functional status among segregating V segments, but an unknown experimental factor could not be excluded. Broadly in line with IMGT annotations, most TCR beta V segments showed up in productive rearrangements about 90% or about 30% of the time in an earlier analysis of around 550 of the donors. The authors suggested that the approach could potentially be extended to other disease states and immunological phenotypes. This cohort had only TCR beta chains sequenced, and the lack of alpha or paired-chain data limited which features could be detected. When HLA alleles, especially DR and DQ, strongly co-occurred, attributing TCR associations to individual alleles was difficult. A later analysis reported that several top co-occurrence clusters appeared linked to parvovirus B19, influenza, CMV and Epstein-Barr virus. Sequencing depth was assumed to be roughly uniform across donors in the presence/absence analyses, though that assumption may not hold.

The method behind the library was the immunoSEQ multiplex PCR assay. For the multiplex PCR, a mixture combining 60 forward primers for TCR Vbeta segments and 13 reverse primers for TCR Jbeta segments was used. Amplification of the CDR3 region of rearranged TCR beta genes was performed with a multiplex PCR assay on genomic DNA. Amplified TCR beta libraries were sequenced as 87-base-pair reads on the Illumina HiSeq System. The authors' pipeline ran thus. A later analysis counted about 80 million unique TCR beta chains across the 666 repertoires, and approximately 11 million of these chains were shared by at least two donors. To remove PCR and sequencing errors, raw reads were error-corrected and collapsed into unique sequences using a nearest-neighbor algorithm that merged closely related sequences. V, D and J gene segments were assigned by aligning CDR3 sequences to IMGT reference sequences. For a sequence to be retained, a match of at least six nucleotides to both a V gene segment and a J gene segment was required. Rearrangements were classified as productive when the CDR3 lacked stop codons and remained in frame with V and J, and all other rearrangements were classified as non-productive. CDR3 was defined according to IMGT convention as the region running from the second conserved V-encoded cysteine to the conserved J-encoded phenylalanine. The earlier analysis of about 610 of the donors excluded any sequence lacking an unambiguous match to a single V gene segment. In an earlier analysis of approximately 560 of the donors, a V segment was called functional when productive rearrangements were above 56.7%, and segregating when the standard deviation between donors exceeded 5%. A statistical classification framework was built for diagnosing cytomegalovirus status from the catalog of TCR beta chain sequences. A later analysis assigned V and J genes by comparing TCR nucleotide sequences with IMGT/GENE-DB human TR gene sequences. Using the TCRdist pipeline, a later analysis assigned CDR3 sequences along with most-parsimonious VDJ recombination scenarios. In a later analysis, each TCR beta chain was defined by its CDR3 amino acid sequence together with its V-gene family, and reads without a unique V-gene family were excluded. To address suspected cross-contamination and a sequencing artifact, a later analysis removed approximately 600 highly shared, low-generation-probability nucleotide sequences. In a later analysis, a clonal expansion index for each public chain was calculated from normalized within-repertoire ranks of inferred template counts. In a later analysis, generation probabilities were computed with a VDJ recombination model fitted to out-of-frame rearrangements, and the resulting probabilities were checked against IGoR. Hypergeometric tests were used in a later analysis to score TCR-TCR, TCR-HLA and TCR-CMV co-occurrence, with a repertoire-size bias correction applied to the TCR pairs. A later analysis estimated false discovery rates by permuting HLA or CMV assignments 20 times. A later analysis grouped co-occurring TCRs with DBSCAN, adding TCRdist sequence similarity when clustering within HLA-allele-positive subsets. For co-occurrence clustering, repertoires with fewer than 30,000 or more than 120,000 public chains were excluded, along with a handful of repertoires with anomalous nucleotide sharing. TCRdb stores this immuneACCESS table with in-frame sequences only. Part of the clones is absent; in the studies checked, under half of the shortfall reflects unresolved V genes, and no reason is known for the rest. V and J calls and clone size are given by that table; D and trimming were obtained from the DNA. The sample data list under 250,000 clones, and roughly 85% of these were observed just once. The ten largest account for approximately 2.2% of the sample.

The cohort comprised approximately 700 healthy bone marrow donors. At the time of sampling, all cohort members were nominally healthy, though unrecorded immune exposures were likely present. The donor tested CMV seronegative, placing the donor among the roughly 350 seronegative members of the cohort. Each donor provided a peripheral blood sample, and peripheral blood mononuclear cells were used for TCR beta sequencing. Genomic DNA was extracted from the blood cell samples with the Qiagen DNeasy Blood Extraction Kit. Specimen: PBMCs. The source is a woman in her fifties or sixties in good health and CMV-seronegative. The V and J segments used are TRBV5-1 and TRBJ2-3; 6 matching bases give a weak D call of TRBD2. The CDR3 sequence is CASSGAPRGGTADTQYF. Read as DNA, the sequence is TGCGCCAGCAGCGGAGCCCCGAGGGGCGGGACCGCAGATACGCAGTATTTT.